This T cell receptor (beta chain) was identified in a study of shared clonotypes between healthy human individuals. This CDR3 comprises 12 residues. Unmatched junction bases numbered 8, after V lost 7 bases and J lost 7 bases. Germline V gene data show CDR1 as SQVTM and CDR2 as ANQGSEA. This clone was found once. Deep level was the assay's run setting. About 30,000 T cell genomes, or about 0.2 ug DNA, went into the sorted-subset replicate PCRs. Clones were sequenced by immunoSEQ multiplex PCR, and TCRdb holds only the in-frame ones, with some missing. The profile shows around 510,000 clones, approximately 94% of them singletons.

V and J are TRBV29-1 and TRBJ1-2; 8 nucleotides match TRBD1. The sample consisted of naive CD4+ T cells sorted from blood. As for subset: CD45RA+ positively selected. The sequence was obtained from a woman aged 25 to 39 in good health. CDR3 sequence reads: CSAGGQAAGYTF. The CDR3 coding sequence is TGCAGCGCTGGGGGACAGGCGGCTGGCTACACCTTC.